This entry lists 30 T cell receptor beta chains sequenced from one sample in a study of T cell repertoires in cytomegalovirus infection. One entry per CDR3 protein results from TCRdb running MiXCR on the reads. The sample yields about 490,000 distinct CDR3 sequences, 16% seen once. The material sequenced was CD8+ T cells from PBMCs. These receptors all stem from a human donor in good health (CMV status not recorded). Some clones in this sample may be carry-over from other donors' samples.

This clonotype was counted many times. V usage is TRBV6-1 and J usage is TRBJ1-4; tentative D call: TRBD1 (5 bases). Germline loops: CDR1 MNHNS, CDR2 SASEGT. Trimming cost V 7 bases and J 0 bases, with 12 bases left between them. CDR3 size: 15 residues. In DNA form, the CDR3 reads TGTGCCAGCACCGCGATAGGGGCAACTAATGAAAAACTGTTTTTT. Residues: CASTAIGATNEKLFF.

The sample holds many counts of this clonotype. The rearrangement uses TRBV27 and TRBJ2-7; D is possibly TRBD2 (5 bases). Germline assignment: CDR1 MNHEY and CDR2 SMNVEV (reference sequence). The CDR3 spans 16 residues. The V gene lost 5 bases and the J gene lost 2 bases, with 19 bases spanning the gap. As DNA, the CDR3 is TGTGCCAGCAGTAGTTCCCTAGGAGCGGTTACCTACGAGCAGTACTTC. The encoded protein is CASSSSLGAVTYEQYF.

This clonotype was detected a few times. The chain has TRBV19 and TRBJ2-5; D unclear. Germline V gene sequence: CDR1 LNHDA, CDR2 SQIVND (reference sequence). CDR3 size: 14 residues. V shed 1 base and J shed 5 bases, with 11 bases lying between them. The CDR3 DNA sequence: TGTGCCAGTAGTATAGGGGCTAATTGGGAGACCCAGTACTTC. Residues: CASSIGANWETQYF.

The chain joins TRBV20-1 to TRBJ1-1, with D perhaps TRBD1 (6 bases). Germline values: CDR1 DFQATT, CDR2 SNEGSKA (reference sequence). V was cut by 6 bases and J by 5 bases, with 19 bases left in between. The CDR3 is made up of 14 amino acids. The DNA for the CDR3 is TGCAGTGCCCCTCGGGACACTCGAGGGACTGAAGCTTTCTTT. This encodes CSAPRDTRGTEAFF.

This clonotype was observed a handful of times. This chain joins TRBV11-2 and TRBJ2-7; possibly TRBD2 for D (5 bases). The V gene lost 1 base and the J gene lost 2 bases, with 12 bases spanning the gap. The CDR3 is 15 amino acids. Germline V gene sequence: CDR1 SGHAT, CDR2 FQNNGV. The CDR3 DNA is TGTGCCAGCAGCTTAGGACGGACGGGAACCTACGAGCAGTACTTC. This codes for CASSLGRTGTYEQYF.

V gene TRBV4-2 combines with J gene TRBJ1-6, with 7 bases identical to TRBD1. The V gene end was trimmed by 0 bases and the J gene end by 1 base; junction bases not matched to a gene: 12. The CDR3 spans 20 residues. Germline V gene sequence: CDR1 LGHNA, CDR2 YNFKEQ. CDR3 loop: CASSQDDAGGVTSYNSPLHF. CDR3 nucleotides: TGTGCCAGCAGCCAAGACGACGCAGGGGGAGTGACGTCCTATAATTCACCCCTCCACTTT.

This clonotype appeared once. The chain combines TRBV9 with TRBJ1-3; possibly TRBD1 for D (5 bases). The CDR3 runs to 16 residues. Per the germline V gene, CDR1 is SGDLS and CDR2 is YYNGEE. Trimming stripped 0 bases from V and 1 base from J, with 11 bases between. The CDR3 sequence is CASSVATRVSGNTIYF. In DNA, the CDR3 is TGTGCCAGCAGCGTAGCCACCAGGGTGTCTGGAAACACCATATATTTT.

At least ten counts were recorded for this clonotype. The V gene is TRBV27, the J gene TRBJ1-1, with a tentative D call TRBD1 (5 bases). Germline CDR1 reads MNHEY; CDR2 reads SMNVEV (reference sequence). Trimming pared 3 bases from V and 10 bases from J, leaving 15 bases between. The CDR3 runs 13 residues. The CDR3 DNA reads TGTGCCAGCAGTTTGAGGGAATGGGACTCAGCTTTCTTT. Protein: CASSLREWDSAFF.

This clonotype was detected many times. The chain couples TRBV11-2 to TRBJ2-7; D possibly corresponds to TRBD2 (7 bases). Germline CDR1 is SGHAT and CDR2 is FQNNGV. V gave up 6 bases and J gave up 2 bases, with 14 bases separating them. The CDR3 extends over 14 amino acids. CDR3 nucleotide sequence: TGTGCCAGCAGTTATGGAGGGGGGGCCTACGAGCAGTACTTC. This gives the protein CASSYGGGAYEQYF. Supplemented by reference TRBV11-2 and TRBJ2-7, the full variable domain reads EAGVAQSPRYKIIEKRQSVAFWCNPISGHATLYWYQQILGQGPKLLIQFQNNGVVDDSQLPKDRFSAERLKGVDSTLKIQPAKLEDSAVYLCASSYGGGAYEQYFGPGTRLTVT.

There are a few counts of this clonotype. The V call is TRBV5-4, the J call TRBJ1-2; weak D call: TRBD1 (5 bases). CDR1 is SGHNT and CDR2 is YYREEE in the germline V gene (reference sequence). This CDR3 spans 15 amino acids. V gave up 4 bases and J gave up 6 bases, with 19 bases separating them. The CDR3 bases are TGTGCCAGCAGCCTCGTCTGGGGCCCGGGGCATGGCTACACCTTC. Amino acids: CASSLVWGPGHGYTF.

This chain uses TRBV4-1 with TRBJ1-1, with TRBD1 matching 7 bases. The germline V gene encodes CDR1 MGHRA and CDR2 YSYEKL. CDR3 length: 15 residues. J was trimmed by 4 bases and V by 3 bases; bases with no gene match: 8. CDR3 amino acids: CASSQLDGTATEAFF. Here the CDR3 DNA reads TGCGCCAGCAGCCAGCTAGACGGGACAGCCACTGAAGCTTTCTTT.

This clonotype was counted between two and nine times. The genes are TRBV10-3 and TRBJ2-2; D gene uncertain. The V gene's germline CDR1 is ENHRY and CDR2 SYGVKD. CDR3 length equals 12 residues. Trimming stripped 7 bases from V and 5 bases from J, with 8 bases between. CDR3 region: CAIKFATGELFF. DNA for the CDR3: TGTGCCATCAAATTCGCTACCGGGGAGCTGTTTTTT.

This clonotype was seen ten or more times. Because the CDR3's place on the DNA is in doubt, the DNA is left out and the CDR3 is given as listed by TCRdb. Here the CDR3 reads CASSFGNGYEQYF. The chain uses TRBV11-2 and TRBJ2-7. The CDR3 is made up of 13 amino acids, end residues included. Per the germline V gene, CDR1 is SGHAT and CDR2 is FQNNGV.

This clonotype was picked up many times. The CDR3 region has the DNA TGTGCCAGCAGCTACCCGACAGGGGGCACCGGGGAGCTGTTTTTT. Translation gives CASSYPTGGTGELFF. This chain uses TRBV7-2 with TRBJ2-2, with 9 bases fitting TRBD1. The germline gives CDR1 SGHTA, CDR2 FQGNSA. The CDR3 spans 15 residues. V lost 4 bases and J lost 4; bases outside the gene matches: 4.

A word on this clonotype: A read error is likely, as this CDR3 ends without the conserved phenylalanine or tryptophan. This chain uses TRBV30 with TRBJ2-5, with D unresolved. Germline CDR1 and CDR2: GTSNPN and SVGIG (reference sequence). Trimming shortened V by 4 bases and J by 2 bases, and 8 bases separated the two germline ends. The CDR3 length is 12 residues. The chain's CDR3 is CAWKGWQETQYL. CDR3 in DNA: TGTGCCTGGAAGGGTTGGCAAGAGACCCAGTACCTC.

In this sample, this clonotype turned up many times. The chain carries TRBV7-9 and TRBJ2-1; TRBD2 agrees at 10 bases. The CDR3 extends over 15 amino acids. Germline V CDR1 and CDR2: SEHNR, FQNEAQ (reference sequence). V trimming: 4 bases; J trimming: 8 bases; junction bases outside the gene matches: 8. CDR3 nucleotides: TGTGCCAGCAGCTCCCCTAGCGGGAGTCACGATGAGCAGTTCTTC. Protein sequence: CASSSPSGSHDEQFF.

With respect to this clonotype: Being one base from a much bigger clone, this may be a read error. V is TRBV2 and J is TRBJ1-2; the match to TRBD1 covers 7 bases. The CDR3 is made up of 15 amino acids. CDR1 is SNHLY and CDR2 is FYNNEI in the germline V gene. As DNA, the CDR3 is TGTGCCAGCTCCGATAGCGGGACAGTCGTCCTTGGCTACATCTTC. It translates to CASSDSGTVVLGYIF.

In this sample, this clonotype turned up many times. The CDR3 coding sequence is TGTGCCAGCAGCTCCACCGGGACAGAGCTAAATTCACCCCTCCACTTT. Amino acid sequence: CASSSTGTELNSPLHF. The V call is TRBV11-2, the J call TRBJ1-6, with TRBD1 matching over 7 bases. Germline V CDR1 and CDR2: SGHAT, FQNNGV. V lost 4 bases and J lost 7; bases outside the gene matches: 10. The CDR3 runs 16 residues.

This clonotype was observed a few times. The V and J genes are TRBV7-9 and TRBJ1-1; 9 bases match TRBD1. The J segment lost 4 bases and the V segment lost 4 bases, leaving 13 bases of the junction unmatched. This CDR3 is 17 amino acids long. Germline V gives CDR1 SEHNR, CDR2 FQNEAQ (reference sequence). The CDR3 here is CASSSKRDRVMGTEAFF. The CDR3 coding sequence is TGTGCCAGCAGCTCCAAACGGGACAGGGTCATGGGCACTGAAGCTTTCTTT.

This clonotype was recorded a few times. The CDR3 DNA follows: TGTGCCAGCAGTCAGGGGTCCGGCTATGGCTACACCTTC. Protein product: CASSQGSGYGYTF. The rearrangement links TRBV27 to TRBJ1-2; maybe TRBD1 (6 bases). The CDR3 sequence is 13 residues long. CDR1 MNHEY and CDR2 SMNVEV come from the germline V gene (reference sequence). Trimming removed 5 bases at V and 4 bases at J, with 11 bases between.

This chain uses TRBV4-2 with TRBJ2-5; TRBD2 matches at 14 bases. CDR1 and CDR2 from the germline V gene are LGHNA and YNFKEQ. V dropped 4 bases and J dropped 4; count of bases not matched to a gene: 2. The CDR3 contains 15 residues. The CDR3 sequence is CASSPGLAGGETQYF. Here the CDR3 DNA reads TGTGCCAGCAGCCCAGGACTAGCGGGAGGAGAGACCCAGTACTTC.

This clonotype has at least ten counts. The rearrangement links TRBV6-1 to TRBJ1-5, with 7 bases matching TRBD1. Germline CDR1 is MNHNS and CDR2 is SASEGT. Unmatched junction bases numbered 9, after V lost 6 bases and J lost 7 bases. The CDR3 has 14 residues. CDR3 coding DNA: TGTGCCAGCAGGGAAAAGGGGGCAGGGCAGCCCCAGCATTTT. It translates to CASREKGAGQPQHF.

Here the CDR3 reads CASSRQGTGGSGANVLTF. The DNA of the CDR3 is TGTGCCAGCAGTCGACAGGGGACGGGAGGATCTGGGGCCAACGTCCTGACTTTC. The chain combines TRBV27 with TRBJ2-6, with D maybe TRBD1 (8 bases). The V gene lost 5 bases and the J gene lost 1 base, with 18 bases spanning the gap. This CDR3 has 18 amino acids. Germline CDR1 and CDR2: MNHEY and SMNVEV (reference sequence).

This clonotype was seen only a few times. The rearrangement joins TRBV13 to TRBJ1-5; no reliable D call. V was cut by 0 bases and J by 2 bases, with 11 bases left in between. CDR1 and CDR2 (germline): PRHDT, FYEKMQ (reference sequence). This CDR3 contains 16 residues. In DNA, the CDR3 is TGTGCCAGCAGCTTAGGGGGATTTGCGCGCAATCAGCCCCAGCATTTT. It codes for CASSLGGFARNQPQHF.

This clonotype was seen at least ten times. This chain uses TRBV7-3 with TRBJ2-7, with 8 nucleotides matching TRBD2. Germline trimming cut 3 bases from V and 6 bases from J; bases unmatched to any gene: 7. The CDR3 is 14 amino acids. Looked up from germline, CDR1 is SGHTA and CDR2 is FQGTGA. CDR3 protein: CASSFALTSGEQYF. The CDR3 coding sequence is TGTGCCAGCAGCTTTGCTCTTACTAGCGGCGAGCAGTACTTC.

This clonotype was seen more than once but under ten times. This chain uses TRBV7-9 with TRBJ2-1; tentatively, D is TRBD2 (6 bases). Trimming stripped 5 bases from V and 10 bases from J, with 9 bases between. The CDR3 runs 11 residues. Germline lookup yields CDR1 SEHNR and CDR2 FQNEAQ (reference sequence). CDR3: CASSRGMEQFF. The CDR3 DNA reads TGTGCCAGCAGCCGGGGGATGGAGCAGTTCTTC. Full variable domain (outside the CDR3, taken from reference TRBV7-9 and TRBJ2-1): DTGVSQNPRHKITKRGQNVTFRCDPISEHNRLYWYRQTLGQGPEFLTYFQNEAQLEKSRLLSDRFSAERPKGSFSTLEIQRTEQGDSAMYLCASSRGMEQFFGPGTRLTVL.

This clonotype was counted between two and nine times. The chain couples TRBV19 to TRBJ2-1; a weak D match, TRBD2 (6 bases). The germline V gene encodes CDR1 LNHDA and CDR2 SQIVND (reference sequence). V was cut by 4 bases and J by 8 bases, with 12 bases left in between. This CDR3 is 13 amino acids long. This chain's CDR3 is CASSTLSSDEQFF. DNA of the CDR3: TGTGCCAGTAGTACCCTTTCTAGCGATGAGCAGTTCTTC. The complete variable domain, with remaining parts taken from reference TRBV19 and TRBJ2-1, reads DGGITQSPKYLFRKEGQNVTLSCEQNLNHDAMYWYRQDPGQGLRLIYYSQIVNDFQKGDIAEGYSVSREKKESFPLTVTSAQKNPTAFYLCASSTLSSDEQFFGPGTRLTVL.

A few counts support this clonotype. The CDR3 sequence is CASSLLQGPAFF. As DNA, the CDR3 is TGCGCCAGCAGCCTTTTACAGGGCCCGGCTTTCTTT. The chain couples TRBV4-1 to TRBJ1-1, with TRBD1 as a possible D gene (6 bases). V was pared by 4 bases and J by 11 bases, with 14 bases between. The germline V gene has CDR1 MGHRA and CDR2 YSYEKL. The CDR3 has 12 residues.

The table lists this clonotype with many counts. The chain recombines TRBV29-1 with TRBJ1-1, with D maybe TRBD1 (6 bases). Germline assignment: CDR1 SQVTM and CDR2 ANQGSEA. With 5 bases removed from V and 3 bases from J, the gap between germline ends came to 13 bases. There are 13 residues in the CDR3. CDR3 bases: TGCAGCGTTCCGAAGGGGGGTTACACTGAAGCTTTCTTT. This gives the protein CSVPKGGYTEAFF. The variable domain in full, with the rest retrieved from reference TRBV29-1 and TRBJ1-1, is SAVISQKPSRDICQRGTSLTIQCQVDSQVTMMFWYRQQPGQSLTLIATANQGSEATYESGFVIDKFPISRPNLTFSTLTVSNMSPEDSSIYLCSVPKGGYTEAFFGQGTRLTVV.

This clonotype was counted at least ten times. V and J are TRBV27 and TRBJ1-5, with D tentatively TRBD1 (5 bases). Germline CDR1 is MNHEY and CDR2 is SMNVEV (reference sequence). The CDR3 totals 14 residues. V lost 5 bases and J 1 base, leaving 9 bases between the germline ends. CDR3 in DNA: TGTGCCAGCAGTCCAGGGATGAGCAATCAGCCCCAGCATTTT. Translation gives CASSPGMSNQPQHF.